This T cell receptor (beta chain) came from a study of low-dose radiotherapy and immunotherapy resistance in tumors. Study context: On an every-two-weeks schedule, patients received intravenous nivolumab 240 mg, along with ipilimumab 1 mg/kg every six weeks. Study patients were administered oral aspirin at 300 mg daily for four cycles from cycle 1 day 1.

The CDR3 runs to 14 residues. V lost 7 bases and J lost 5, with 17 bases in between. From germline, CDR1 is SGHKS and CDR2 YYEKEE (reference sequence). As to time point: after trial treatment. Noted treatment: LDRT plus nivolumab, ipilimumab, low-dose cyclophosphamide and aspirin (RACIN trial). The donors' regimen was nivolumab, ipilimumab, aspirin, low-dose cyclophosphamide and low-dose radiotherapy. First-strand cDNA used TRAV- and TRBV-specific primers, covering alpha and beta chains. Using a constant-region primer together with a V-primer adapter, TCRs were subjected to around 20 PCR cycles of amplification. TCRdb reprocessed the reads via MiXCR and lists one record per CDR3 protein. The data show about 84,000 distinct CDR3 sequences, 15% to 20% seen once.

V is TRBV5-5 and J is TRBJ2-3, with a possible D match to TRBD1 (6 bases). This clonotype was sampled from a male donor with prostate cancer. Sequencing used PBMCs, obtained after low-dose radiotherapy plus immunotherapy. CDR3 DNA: TGTGCCAGCTTGGGGGACACATACCTAGATACGCAGTATTTT. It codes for CASLGDTYLDTQYF.